The 11 T cell receptor beta chains reported below all come from one sample, sequenced in a study of memory CD4+ T cells and cytomegalovirus serostatus. Measured with immunoSEQ multiplex PCR; TCRdb has only the in-frame clones, and not every one. This table holds 50,000 to 65,000 clones, 60% to 80% found once. The sort gate was single viable CD3+CD4+CD8-CD45RO+ cells for memory CD4+ T cells. Sequenced sample: memory CD4+ T cells from blood. The receptors were gathered from an adult in good health and CMV-seronegative.

V is TRBV30 and J is TRBJ1-6; 7 bases fit TRBD1. The CDR3 is 14 residues long. Germline CDR1 and CDR2: GTSNPN and SVGIG (reference sequence). Germline trimming cut 0 bases from V and 6 bases from J; bases unmatched to any gene: 2. The CDR3 is CAWSVGQPNSPLHF. DNA of the CDR3: TGTGCCTGGAGTGTGGGACAGCCTAATTCACCCCTCCACTTT.

The chain uses TRBV4-3 and TRBJ1-2; D uncertain. V was cut by 0 bases and J by 1 base, with 9 bases left in between. The CDR3 covers 15 residues. CDR1 is LGHNA and CDR2 is YSLEER in the germline V gene. CDR3 DNA: TGCGCCAGCAGCCAAGATCAGGAGGTTAACTATGGCTACACCTTC. Protein: CASSQDQEVNYGYTF.

The chain joins TRBV5-4 to TRBJ1-1; D perhaps matches TRBD1 (5 bases). Germline values: CDR1 SGHNT, CDR2 YYREEE (reference sequence). Trimming took off 1 base at V and 5 bases at J, with 9 bases between the two ends. CDR3 length: 13 residues. In nucleotides, the CDR3 is TGTGCCAGCAGCTTGAGAGGGGTTACTGAAGCTTTCTTT. Protein sequence: CASSLRGVTEAFF.

The chain uses TRBV7-3 and TRBJ1-1; D not certain. The CDR3 contains 17 residues. The ends were cut back, 5 bases at V and 0 bases at J, with 19 bases in the middle. CDR1 and CDR2 from the germline V gene are SGHTA and FQGTGA. The DNA for the CDR3 is TGTGCCAGCAGCCCTAACCCTGAGGGCAGTGTGAACACTGAAGCTTTCTTT. Its protein product is CASSPNPEGSVNTEAFF.

The rearrangement links TRBV4-2 to TRBJ2-1; 7 nucleotides line up with TRBD2. This CDR3 region has 14 residues. CDR1 and CDR2 (germline): LGHNA, YNFKEQ. Germline trimming cut 4 bases from V and 8 bases from J; bases unmatched to any gene: 8. The CDR3 here is CASSPPGGVHEQFF. The CDR3 nucleotides read TGTGCCAGCAGCCCGCCGGGGGGAGTCCATGAGCAGTTCTTC.

This chain joins TRBV7-2 and TRBJ1-4; D might be TRBD1 (6 bases). V gave up 0 bases and J gave up 0 bases, with 11 bases separating them. Germline V CDR1 and CDR2: SGHTA, FQGNSA. The CDR3 is 17 amino acids. The CDR3 reads CASSLAGGATTNEKLFF. DNA of the CDR3: TGTGCCAGCAGCTTAGCCGGGGGGGCGACAACTAATGAAAAACTGTTTTTT.

The chain links TRBV28 to TRBJ1-5; D gene unclear. This CDR3 is built from 14 residues. The V gene's germline CDR1 is MDHEN and CDR2 SYDVKM. The V gene lost 6 bases and the J gene lost 5 bases, with 14 bases spanning the gap. The CDR3 coding sequence is TGTGCCAGCAGCCTTACAGAGAAATATCAGCCCCAGCATTTT. Translation gives CASSLTEKYQPQHF.

This chain connects TRBV7-2 to TRBJ2-7, with 12 positions matching TRBD2. Germline V gives CDR1 SGHTA, CDR2 FQGNSA. The CDR3 contains 15 residues. Trimming cost V 4 bases and J 10 bases; bases outside gene matches: 11. In DNA, the CDR3 is TGTGCCAGCAGCTCCGCCCTAGCGGGGGGGGCGAATCAGTACTTC. It yields the protein CASSSALAGGANQYF.

The gene calls are TRBV11-3 and TRBJ2-2; tentatively, D is TRBD1 (5 bases). CDR1 SGHNT and CDR2 YENEEA come from the germline V gene. The CDR3 is made up of 16 amino acids. The V end lost 5 bases, the J end lost 6 bases, and 19 bases lay between the germline ends. For the CDR3, the DNA is TGTGCCAGCAGCCAGCCTCTTGGGGTGGGGCCCGGGGAGCTGTTTTTT. Translated, it gives CASSQPLGVGPGELFF.

The chain links TRBV11-1 to TRBJ2-6, with 7 bases matching TRBD1. Germline V lookup: CDR1 SGHAT, CDR2 FQDESV (reference sequence). Trimming at V came to 5 bases and at J to 0 bases, leaving 7 bases not matched to a gene. This CDR3 is built from 17 residues. CDR3 residues: CASSRGQAISGANVLTF. As DNA, the CDR3 is TGTGCCAGCAGCCGAGGACAGGCCATCTCTGGGGCCAACGTCCTGACTTTC.

This clone has ten or more counts. The chain joins TRBV27 to TRBJ1-5, with 10 positions matching TRBD1. Germline trimming cut 5 bases from V and 2 bases from J; bases unmatched to any gene: 3. The CDR3 is 15 amino acids. The germline CDR1 and CDR2 sequences are MNHEY and SMNVEV (reference sequence). The CDR3 sequence is CASSQDRGGNQPQHF. DNA for the CDR3: TGTGCCAGCAGTCAGGACAGGGGGGGCAATCAGCCCCAGCATTTT.